Listed here is a single TCR beta chain. Second doses were pooled across both intervals (about 4 or about 12 weeks). The sample comes from a study of T cell responses to AZD1222 COVID-19 vaccine. The CDR3 spans 15 residues. From germline, CDR1 is MNHNY and CDR2 SVGAGI (reference sequence). After removal of 0 bases from V and 5 bases from J, the junction contained 4 bases not matched to a gene. Repertoires were generated with immunoSEQ multiplex PCR, while TCRdb's copy carries only in-frame clones and drops some. The repertoire consists of approximately 82,000 clones, with roughly 90% occurring once and the leading ten covering about 3%.

This specimen consisted of peripheral blood, obtained 28 days after the second AZD1222 dose. This receptor was taken from an adult who received the AZD1222 COVID-19 vaccine. The chain couples TRBV6-6 to TRBJ2-1; 7 positions match TRBD1. Here the CDR3 reads CASSYSGTENNEQFF. CDR3 coding DNA: TGTGCCAGCAGTTACTCCGGGACAGAGAACAATGAGCAGTTCTTC.